Listed below are T cell receptor beta chains from one sample, sequenced in a study of CD8 T cells in ankylosing spondylitis. TCRdb ran MiXCR on the 5' RACE reads and lists one entry per CDR3 protein. The table records roughly 200,000 distinct CDR3 sequences, roughly 25% of them present only once. Sequencing input: blood, either unsorted or a sorted T cell fraction (not recorded which). Receptors originate from a male donor with ankylosing spondylitis or in good health (not recorded which). Both conserved end residues are part of each CDR3. D genes are given only for firm matches. The size field is filled for only some rows; it gives once, few, many or a size class.

NA | TRBJ2-1 | TRBV7-3 | few | TGTGCCAGCAGCTCCGTTGGGGGGACTTACAATGAGCAGTTCTTC | CASSSVGGTYNEQFF
TRBD1 | TRBJ2-7 | TRBV27 | many | TGTGCCAGCAGTGGCCGGGACAGAACCTTTATTAAATACGAGCAGTACTTC | CASSGRDRTFIKYEQYF
TRBD1 | TRBJ2-1 | TRBV24-1 | once | TGTGCCACCGAGGGGGACAGGGGTTGGAATGAGCAGTTCTTC | CATEGDRGWNEQFF
NA | TRBJ2-2 | TRBV5-1 | many | TGCGCCAGCACGAGGGAGCGGAACACCGGGGAGCTGTTTTTT | CASTRERNTGELFF
TRBD1 | TRBJ1-4 | TRBV27 | many | TGTGCCAGCAGACAGGGGACTAATGAAAAACTGTTTTTT | CASRQGTNEKLFF
TRBD2 | TRBJ2-3 | TRBV2 | many | TGTGCCAGCAGTGAACTGCGGGAGGATACGCAGTATTTT | CASSELREDTQYF
NA | TRBJ2-5 | TRBV30 | many | TGTGCCTGGAGTATGGGGGTAAGCCAGACCCAGTACTTC | CAWSMGVSQTQYF
TRBD1 | TRBJ1-1 | TRBV5-6 | many | TGTGCCAGCAGCTCGGCGAGGGGGCCCACTGAAGCTTTCTTT | CASSSARGPTEAFF
TRBD2 | TRBJ2-1 | TRBV20-1 | many | TGCAGTGCTAGATCTGGACTAGGAAACAATGAGCAGTTCTTC | CSARSGLGNNEQFF
NA | TRBJ2-3 | TRBV7-2 | many | TGTGCCAGCAGCTTTTCTAGCACTAGCACAGATACGCAGTATTTT | CASSFSSTSTDTQYF
NA | TRBJ1-2 | TRBV6-2/TRBV6-3 | many | TGTGCCAGCAGTGCCCCTCTCCCCTCGGGTGGCTACACCTTC | CASSAPLPSGGYTF
NA | TRBJ1-2 | TRBV6-5 | few | TGTGCCAGCAGTTACTCCGGTATGGTCCGCTATGGCTACACCTTC | CASSYSGMVRYGYTF
TRBD1 | TRBJ2-6 | TRBV5-1 | few | TGCGCCAGCAGCCGAGAGACAGGGGGGGCCAACGTCCTGACTTTC | CASSRETGGANVLTF
NA | TRBJ2-7 | TRBV7-2 | NA | TGTGCCAGCAGCTTAGTTGGCAACGAGCAGTACTTC | CASSLVGNEQYF
TRBD1 | TRBJ1-4 | TRBV12-3/TRBV12-4 | NA | TGTGCCAGCAGTGAGCTACAGGGGCAACCGGGAAAACTGTTTTTT | CASSELQGQPGKLFF
TRBD1 | TRBJ1-2 | TRBV5-1 | many | TGCGCCAGCGGCCTCGACAGGGGAAACTATGGCTACACCTTC | CASGLDRGNYGYTF
TRBD2 | TRBJ2-7 | TRBV20-1 | many | TGCAGTGCTCCGTTCGTGCGGGAGGCGTACGAGCAGTACTTC | CSAPFVREAYEQYF
NA | TRBJ1-1 | TRBV9 | many | TGTGCCAGCAGCGTAGGGCCTGGGGGACGTACTGAAGCTTTCTTT | CASSVGPGGRTEAFF
TRBD2 | TRBJ2-1 | TRBV4-2 | NA | TGTGCCAGCAGCCAAGATGCGCTAGCGGGAGGGCAACCGTTCTTC | CASSQDALAGGQPFF
NA | TRBJ1-4 | TRBV5-1 | many | TGCGCCAGCAGCCCCACGGACAGTCCGAATGAAAAACTGTTTTTT | CASSPTDSPNEKLFF
NA | TRBJ2-5 | TRBV6-2/TRBV6-3 | NA | TGTGCCAGCAGTTACTCCTTCCCTAGCCGAGAGACCCAGTACTTC | CASSYSFPSRETQYF
TRBD1 | TRBJ2-3 | TRBV29-1 | many | TGCAGCGTTGAGAGGGACAGGGGCACAGATACGCAGTATTTT | CSVERDRGTDTQYF
NA | TRBJ2-3 | TRBV10-3 | NA | TGTGCCATCAGTGAGGGACATGTCTTAGATACGCAGTATTTT | CAISEGHVLDTQYF
NA | TRBJ2-7 | TRBV20-1 | NA | TGCAGTGCTACTAGGGGGGCTGATAACGAGCAGTACTTC | CSATRGADNEQYF
NA | TRBJ1-1 | TRBV5-1 | many | TGCGCCAGCAGCGGAAAAGGGGCTACTGAAGCTTTCTTT | CASSGKGATEAFF
TRBD2 | TRBJ2-2 | TRBV20-1 | NA | TGCAGTGCTACCGGGACTAGCGGCACCGGGGAGCTGTTTTTT | CSATGTSGTGELFF
NA | TRBJ2-6 | TRBV19 | NA | TGTGCCAGTAGTATCTTGGCGGGCTCTGGGGCCAACGTCCTGACTTTC | CASSILAGSGANVLTF
NA | TRBJ1-5 | TRBV4-1 | NA | TGCGCCAGCAGCCAAAATCCAACAGGGTTTAGCAATCAGCCCCAGCATTTT | CASSQNPTGFSNQPQHF